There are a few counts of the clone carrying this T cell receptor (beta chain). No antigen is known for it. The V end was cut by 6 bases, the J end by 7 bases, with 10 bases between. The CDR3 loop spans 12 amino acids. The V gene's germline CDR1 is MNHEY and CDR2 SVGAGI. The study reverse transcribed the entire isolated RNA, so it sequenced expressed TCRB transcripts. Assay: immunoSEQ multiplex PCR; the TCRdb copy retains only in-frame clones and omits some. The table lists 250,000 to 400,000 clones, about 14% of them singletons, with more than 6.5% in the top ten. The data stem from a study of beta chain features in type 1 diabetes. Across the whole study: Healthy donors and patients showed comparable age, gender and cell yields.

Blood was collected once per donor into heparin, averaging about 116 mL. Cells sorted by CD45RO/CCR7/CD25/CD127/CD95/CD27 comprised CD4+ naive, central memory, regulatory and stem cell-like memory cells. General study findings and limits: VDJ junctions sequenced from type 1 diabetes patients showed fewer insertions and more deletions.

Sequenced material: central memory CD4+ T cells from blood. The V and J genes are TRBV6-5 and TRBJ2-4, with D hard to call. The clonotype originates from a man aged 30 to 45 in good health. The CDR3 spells CASRSDANIQYF. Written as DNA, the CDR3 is TGTGCCAGCAGGTCCGACGCGAACATTCAGTACTTC.